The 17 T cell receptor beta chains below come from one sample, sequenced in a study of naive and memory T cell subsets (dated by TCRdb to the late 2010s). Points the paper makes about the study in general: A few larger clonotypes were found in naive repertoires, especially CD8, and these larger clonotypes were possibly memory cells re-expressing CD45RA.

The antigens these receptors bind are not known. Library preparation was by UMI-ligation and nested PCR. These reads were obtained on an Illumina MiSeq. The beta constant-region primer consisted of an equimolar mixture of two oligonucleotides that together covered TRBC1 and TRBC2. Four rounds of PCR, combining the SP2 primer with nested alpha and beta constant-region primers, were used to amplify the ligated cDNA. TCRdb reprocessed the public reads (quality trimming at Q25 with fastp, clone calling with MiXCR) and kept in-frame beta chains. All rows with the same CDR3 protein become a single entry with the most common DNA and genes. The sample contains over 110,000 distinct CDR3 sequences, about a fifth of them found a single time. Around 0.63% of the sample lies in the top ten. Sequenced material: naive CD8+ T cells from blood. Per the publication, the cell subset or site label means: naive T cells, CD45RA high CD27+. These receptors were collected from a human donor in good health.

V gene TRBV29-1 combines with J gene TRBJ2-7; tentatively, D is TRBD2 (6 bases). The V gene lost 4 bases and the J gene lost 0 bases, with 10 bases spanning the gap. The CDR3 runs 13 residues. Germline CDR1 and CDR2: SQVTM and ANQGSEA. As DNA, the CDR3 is TGCAGCGTTGGAGCGGGCCGCTCCTACGAGCAGTACTTC. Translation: CSVGAGRSYEQYF.

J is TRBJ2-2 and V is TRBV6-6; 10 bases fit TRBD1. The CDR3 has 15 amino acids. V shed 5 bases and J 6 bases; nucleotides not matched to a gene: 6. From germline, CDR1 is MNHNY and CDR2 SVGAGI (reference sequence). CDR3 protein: CASSTGTGVAGELFF. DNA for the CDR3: TGTGCCAGCAGTACCGGGACAGGGGTGGCCGGGGAGCTGTTTTTT.

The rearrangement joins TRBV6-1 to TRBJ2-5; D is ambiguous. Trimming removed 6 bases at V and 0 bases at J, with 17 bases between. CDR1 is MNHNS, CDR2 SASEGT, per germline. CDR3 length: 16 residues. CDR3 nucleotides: TGTGCCAGCAGACCTTCGTATCGGGCCAACCAAGAGACCCAGTACTTC. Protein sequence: CASRPSYRANQETQYF.

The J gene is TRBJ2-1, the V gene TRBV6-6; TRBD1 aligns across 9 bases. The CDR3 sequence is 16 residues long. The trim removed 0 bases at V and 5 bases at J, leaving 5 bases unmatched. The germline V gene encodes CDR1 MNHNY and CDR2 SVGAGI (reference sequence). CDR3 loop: CASSYSETGGNNEQFF. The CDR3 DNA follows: TGTGCCAGCAGTTACTCGGAGACAGGGGGGAACAATGAGCAGTTCTTC.

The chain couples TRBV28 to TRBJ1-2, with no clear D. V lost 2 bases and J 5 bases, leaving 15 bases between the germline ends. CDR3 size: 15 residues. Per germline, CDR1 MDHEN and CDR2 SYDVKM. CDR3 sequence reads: CASSLSPMTRYGYTF. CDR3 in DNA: TGTGCCAGCAGTTTAAGTCCGATGACACGGTATGGCTACACCTTC.

The CDR3 reads CATSRIAVAGANEQFF. The DNA for the CDR3 is TGTGCCACCAGCAGAATTGCGGTAGCGGGAGCCAATGAGCAGTTCTTC. V gene TRBV15 combines with J gene TRBJ2-1; TRBD2 aligns across 9 bases. The V gene end was trimmed by 2 bases and the J gene end by 6 bases; junction bases not matched to a gene: 8. This CDR3 comprises 16 residues. Germline-derived CDR1 and CDR2 are LNHNV and YYDKDF (reference sequence).

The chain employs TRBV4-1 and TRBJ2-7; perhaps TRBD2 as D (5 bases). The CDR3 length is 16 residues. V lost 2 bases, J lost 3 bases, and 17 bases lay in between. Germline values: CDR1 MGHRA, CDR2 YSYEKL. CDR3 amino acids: CASSQTQSAGDYEQYF. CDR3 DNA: TGCGCCAGCAGCCAAACGCAGAGTGCCGGGGACTACGAGCAGTACTTC.

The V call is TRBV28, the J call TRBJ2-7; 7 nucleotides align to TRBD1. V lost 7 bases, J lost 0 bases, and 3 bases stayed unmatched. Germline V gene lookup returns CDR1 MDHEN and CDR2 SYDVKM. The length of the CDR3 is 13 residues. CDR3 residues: CASMGQNSYEQYF. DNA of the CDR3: TGTGCCAGCATGGGACAGAACTCCTACGAGCAGTACTTC.

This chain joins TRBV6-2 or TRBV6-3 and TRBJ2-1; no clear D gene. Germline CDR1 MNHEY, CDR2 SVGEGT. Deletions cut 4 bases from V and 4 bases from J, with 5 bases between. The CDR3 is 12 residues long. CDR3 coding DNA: TGTGCCAGCAGTTCAATGTACAATGAGCAGTTCTTC. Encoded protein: CASSSMYNEQFF.

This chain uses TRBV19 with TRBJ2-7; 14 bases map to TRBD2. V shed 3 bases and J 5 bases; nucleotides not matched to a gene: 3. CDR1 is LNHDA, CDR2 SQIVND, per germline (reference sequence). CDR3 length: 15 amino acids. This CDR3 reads CASSIGTSGGNEQYF. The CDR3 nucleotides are TGTGCCAGTAGTATCGGGACTAGCGGGGGCAACGAGCAGTACTTC.

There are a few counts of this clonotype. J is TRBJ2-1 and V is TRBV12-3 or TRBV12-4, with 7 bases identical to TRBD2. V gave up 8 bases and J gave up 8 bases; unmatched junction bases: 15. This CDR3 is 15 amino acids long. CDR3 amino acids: CASCVCAGALHEQFF. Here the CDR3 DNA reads TGTGCCAGCTGCGTTTGCGCGGGAGCCCTCCATGAGCAGTTCTTC.

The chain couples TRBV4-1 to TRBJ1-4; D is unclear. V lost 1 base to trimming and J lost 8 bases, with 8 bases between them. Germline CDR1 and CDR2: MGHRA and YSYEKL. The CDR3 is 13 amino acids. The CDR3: CASSQANGEKLFF. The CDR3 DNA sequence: TGCGCCAGCAGCCAAGCCAATGGGGAAAAACTGTTTTTT.

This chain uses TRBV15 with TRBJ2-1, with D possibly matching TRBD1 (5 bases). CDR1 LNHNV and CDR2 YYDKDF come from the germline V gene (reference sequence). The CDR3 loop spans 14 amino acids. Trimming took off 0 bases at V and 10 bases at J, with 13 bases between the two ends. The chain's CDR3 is CATSRDKGFGEQFF. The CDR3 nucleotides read TGTGCCACCAGCAGAGATAAGGGGTTCGGCGAGCAGTTCTTC.

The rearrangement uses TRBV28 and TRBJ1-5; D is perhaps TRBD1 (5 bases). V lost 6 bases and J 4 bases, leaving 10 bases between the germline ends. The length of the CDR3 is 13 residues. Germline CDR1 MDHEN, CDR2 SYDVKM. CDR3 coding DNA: TGTGCCAGCAGCCAGGGACCAAATCAGCCCCAGCATTTT. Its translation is CASSQGPNQPQHF.

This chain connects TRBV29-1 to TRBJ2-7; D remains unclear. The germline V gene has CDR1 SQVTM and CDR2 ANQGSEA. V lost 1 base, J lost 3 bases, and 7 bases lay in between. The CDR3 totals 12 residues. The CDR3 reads CSVEVDSYEQYF. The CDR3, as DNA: TGCAGCGTTGAAGTCGATAGCTACGAGCAGTACTTC.

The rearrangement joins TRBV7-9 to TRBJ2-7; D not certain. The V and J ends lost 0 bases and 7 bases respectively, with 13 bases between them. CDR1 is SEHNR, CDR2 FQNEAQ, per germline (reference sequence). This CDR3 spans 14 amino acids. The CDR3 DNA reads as TGTGCCAGCAGCTTAGCGTCTTTAGCCGGAGAGCAGTACTTC. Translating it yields CASSLASLAGEQYF.

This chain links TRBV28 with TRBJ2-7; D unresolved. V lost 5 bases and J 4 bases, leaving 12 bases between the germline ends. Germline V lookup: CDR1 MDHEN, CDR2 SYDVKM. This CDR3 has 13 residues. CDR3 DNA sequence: TGTGCCAGCAGTGACGCCGTGAAATACGAGCAGTACTTC. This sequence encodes CASSDAVKYEQYF.